This T cell receptor beta chain was recorded in a study of vaccination effects on CD4 cells after COVID-19. As to this clone: Antigen: not known.

ViraFEST assay sequencing came after antigen-specific CD4+ T cells were expanded with viral peptide pools. Following culture for 9 to 11 days, CD4+ T cells were isolated. The cohort was immunized with two doses of either the BNT162b2 or mRNA-1273 vaccine. Half the medium was replaced with IL-2 medium on days 3 and 7. This table comes from immunoSEQ multiplex PCR, and its TCRdb copy is limited to in-frame clones, with some not included. The sample lists some 70,000 clones, about 86% seen once, with around 1.3% in the top ten. Germline V gives CDR1 SGHVS, CDR2 FQNEAQ. The ends were cut back, 7 bases at V and 10 bases at J, with 17 bases in the middle. CDR3 length: 13 amino acids.

The specimen was CD4+ T cells from PBMCs cultured with HCoV-229E spike peptides, collected after COVID-19 vaccination. The TCR originated in a human donor who received a COVID-19 vaccine. V usage is TRBV7-8 and J usage is TRBJ2-1, with D unclear. CDR3 amino acids: CASTYGRAREQFF. As DNA, the CDR3 is TGTGCCAGCACCTATGGACGGGCAAGGGAGCAGTTCTTC.